These T cell receptor beta chains were read from a single sample in a study of blood T cell repertoires in COVID-19. Only in-frame clones appear in the TCRdb table, and some are missing; sequencing was by immunoSEQ multiplex PCR. The profile shows about 270,000 clones, 85% of them singletons. The material sequenced was PBMCs or T cells enriched from blood (not recorded which). The receptor set was obtained from a woman aged 45-65 years with acute COVID-19. Both conserved end residues are trimmed from each CDR3.

V gene	CDR3 protein
TRBV30	AWSEEISNQPQH
TRBV19	ASSIVLTSGGTMRQF
TRBV7-3	ASSGQGEVTEAF
TRBV29-1	SVYRSGNTEAF
TRBV5-1	ASSLLTGSQETQY
TRBV29-1	SVVTRSTNYGYT
TRBV30	AWKSGLLNTEAF
TRBV6-5	ASSSHWTVYEQY
TRBV13	ASSPRGLAGGIGELF
TRBV19	ASSTLSGGGETQY
TRBV18	ASSPKGTGSTGELF
TRBV7-9	ASSAWTGSGANVLT